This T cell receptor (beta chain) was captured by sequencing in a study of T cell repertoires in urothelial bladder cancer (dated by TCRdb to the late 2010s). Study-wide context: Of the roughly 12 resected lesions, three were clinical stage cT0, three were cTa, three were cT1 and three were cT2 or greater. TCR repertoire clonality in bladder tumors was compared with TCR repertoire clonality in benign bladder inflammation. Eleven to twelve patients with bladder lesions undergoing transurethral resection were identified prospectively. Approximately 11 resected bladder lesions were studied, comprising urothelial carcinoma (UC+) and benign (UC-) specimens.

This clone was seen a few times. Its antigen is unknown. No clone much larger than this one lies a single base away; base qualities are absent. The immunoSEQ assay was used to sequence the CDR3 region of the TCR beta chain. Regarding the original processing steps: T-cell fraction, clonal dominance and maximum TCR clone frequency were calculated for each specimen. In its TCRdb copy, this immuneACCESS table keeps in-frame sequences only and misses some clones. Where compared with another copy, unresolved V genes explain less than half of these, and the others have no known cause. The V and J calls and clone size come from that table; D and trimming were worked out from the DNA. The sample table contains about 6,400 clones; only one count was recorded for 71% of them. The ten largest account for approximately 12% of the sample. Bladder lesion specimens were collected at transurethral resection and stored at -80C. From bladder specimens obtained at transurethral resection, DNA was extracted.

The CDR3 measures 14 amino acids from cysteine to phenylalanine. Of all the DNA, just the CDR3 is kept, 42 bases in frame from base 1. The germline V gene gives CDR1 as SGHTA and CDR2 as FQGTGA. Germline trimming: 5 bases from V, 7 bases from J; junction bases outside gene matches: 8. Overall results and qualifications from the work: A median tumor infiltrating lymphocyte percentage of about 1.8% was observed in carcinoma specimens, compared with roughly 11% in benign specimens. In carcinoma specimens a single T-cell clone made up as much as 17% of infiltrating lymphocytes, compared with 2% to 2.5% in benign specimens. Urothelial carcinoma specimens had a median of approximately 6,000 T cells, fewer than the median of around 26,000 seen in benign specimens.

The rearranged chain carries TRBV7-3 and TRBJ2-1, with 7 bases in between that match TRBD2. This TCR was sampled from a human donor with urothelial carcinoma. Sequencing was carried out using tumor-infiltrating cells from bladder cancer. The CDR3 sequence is CASSASGVNNEQFF. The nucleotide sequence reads TGTGCCAGCAGCGCAAGCGGGGTAAATAATGAGCAGTTCTTC.